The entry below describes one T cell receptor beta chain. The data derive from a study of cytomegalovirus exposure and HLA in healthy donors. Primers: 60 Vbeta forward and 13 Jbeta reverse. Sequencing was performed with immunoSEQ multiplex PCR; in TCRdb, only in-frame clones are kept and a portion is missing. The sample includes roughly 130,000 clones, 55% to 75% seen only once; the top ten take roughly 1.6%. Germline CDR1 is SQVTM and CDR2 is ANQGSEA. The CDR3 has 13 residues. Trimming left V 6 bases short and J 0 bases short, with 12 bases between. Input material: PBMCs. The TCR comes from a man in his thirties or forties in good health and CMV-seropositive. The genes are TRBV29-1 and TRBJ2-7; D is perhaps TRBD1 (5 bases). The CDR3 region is CSVQQAISYEQYF. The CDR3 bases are TGCAGCGTCCAACAGGCGATCTCCTACGAGCAGTACTTC.